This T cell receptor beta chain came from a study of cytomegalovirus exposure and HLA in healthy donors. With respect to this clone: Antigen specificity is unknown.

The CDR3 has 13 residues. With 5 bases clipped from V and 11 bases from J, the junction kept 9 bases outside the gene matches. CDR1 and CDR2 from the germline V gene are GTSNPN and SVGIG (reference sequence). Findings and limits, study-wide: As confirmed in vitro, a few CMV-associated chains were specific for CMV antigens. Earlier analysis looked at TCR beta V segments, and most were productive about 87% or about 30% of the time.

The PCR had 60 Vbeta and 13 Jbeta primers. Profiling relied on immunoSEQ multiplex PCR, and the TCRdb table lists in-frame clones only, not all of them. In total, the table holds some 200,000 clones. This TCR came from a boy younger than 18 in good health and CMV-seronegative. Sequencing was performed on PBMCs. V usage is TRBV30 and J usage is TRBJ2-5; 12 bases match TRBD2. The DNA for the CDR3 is TGTGCCTGGCGGACTAGCGGGATGGGGGAGCAGTACTTC. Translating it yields CAWRTSGMGEQYF.